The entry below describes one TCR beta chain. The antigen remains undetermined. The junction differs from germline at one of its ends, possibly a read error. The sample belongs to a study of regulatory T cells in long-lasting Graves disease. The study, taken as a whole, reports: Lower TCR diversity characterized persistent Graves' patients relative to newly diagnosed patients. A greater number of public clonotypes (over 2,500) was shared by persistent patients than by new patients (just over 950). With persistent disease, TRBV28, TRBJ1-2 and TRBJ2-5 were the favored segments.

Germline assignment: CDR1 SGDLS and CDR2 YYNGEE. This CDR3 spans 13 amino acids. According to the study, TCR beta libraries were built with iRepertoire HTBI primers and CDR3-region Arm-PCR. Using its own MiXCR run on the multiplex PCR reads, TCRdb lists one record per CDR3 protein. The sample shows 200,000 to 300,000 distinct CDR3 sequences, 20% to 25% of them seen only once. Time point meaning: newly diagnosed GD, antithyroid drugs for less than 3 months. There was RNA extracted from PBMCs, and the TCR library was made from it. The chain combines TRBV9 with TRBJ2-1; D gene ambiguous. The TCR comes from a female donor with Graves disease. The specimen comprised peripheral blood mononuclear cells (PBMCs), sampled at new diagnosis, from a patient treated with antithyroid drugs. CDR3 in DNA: TGTACCAGCAGCGTTTCCCAGTCCAATGAGCAGTTCTTC. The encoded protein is CTSSVSQSNEQFF.